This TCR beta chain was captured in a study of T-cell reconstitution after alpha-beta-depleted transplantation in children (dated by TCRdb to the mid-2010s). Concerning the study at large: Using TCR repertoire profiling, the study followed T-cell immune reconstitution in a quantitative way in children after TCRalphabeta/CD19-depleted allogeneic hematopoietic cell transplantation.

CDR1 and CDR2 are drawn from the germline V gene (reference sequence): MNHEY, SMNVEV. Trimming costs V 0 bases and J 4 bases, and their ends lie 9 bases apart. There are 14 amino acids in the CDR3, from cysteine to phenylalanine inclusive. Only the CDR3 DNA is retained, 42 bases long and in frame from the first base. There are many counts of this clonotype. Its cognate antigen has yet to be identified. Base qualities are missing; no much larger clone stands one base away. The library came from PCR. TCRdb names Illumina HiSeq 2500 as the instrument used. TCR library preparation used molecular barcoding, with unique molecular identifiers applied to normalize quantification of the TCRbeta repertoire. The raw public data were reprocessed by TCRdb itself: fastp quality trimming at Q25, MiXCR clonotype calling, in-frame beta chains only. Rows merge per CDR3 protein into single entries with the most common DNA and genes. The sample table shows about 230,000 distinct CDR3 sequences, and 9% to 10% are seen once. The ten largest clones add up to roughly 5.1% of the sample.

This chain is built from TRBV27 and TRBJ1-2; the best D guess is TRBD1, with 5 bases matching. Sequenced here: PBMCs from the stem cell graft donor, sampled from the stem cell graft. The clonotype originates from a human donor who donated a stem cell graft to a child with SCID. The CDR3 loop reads CASSLSGAFYGYTF. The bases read TGTGCCAGCAGTTTATCAGGGGCATTCTATGGCTACACCTTC.